The rows below give T cell receptor beta chains drawn from one sample of a study of shared clonotypes between healthy human individuals. Sequencing was performed with immunoSEQ multiplex PCR; in TCRdb, only in-frame clones are kept and a portion is missing. The data contain a few hundred thousand clones, 79% of them singletons. Sequencing used PBMCs. These receptors came from a woman between 40 and 55 years old in good health. Some clones in this sample may be carry-over from other donors' samples. Each CDR3 is given with its conserved first and last residue. D genes are given only for firm matches. Clone size is not always given. Where it is, it says once, few, many or a class for expanded clones.

j_call clone_size d_call v_call cdr3_length cdr3_nt cdr3_aa
TRBJ1-1 . . TRBV5-4 15 TGTGCCAGCAGCTTGGCTGGGGGGGGTAACACTGAAGCTTTCTTT CASSLAGGGNTEAFF
TRBJ2-7 few TRBD1 TRBV30 13 TGTGCCTGGAGTGACGGACAGGGGTGGAAGCAGTACTTC CAWSDGQGWKQYF
TRBJ2-5 . . TRBV9 13 TGTGCCAGCAGCGTAGCTTGGGAAGAGACCCAGTACTTC CASSVAWEETQYF
TRBJ1-1 . TRBD1 TRBV4-3 13 TGCGCCAGCAGCCAAAGACAGGGGGCTGGAGCTTTCTTT CASSQRQGAGAFF
TRBJ2-5 . TRBD2 TRBV9 14 TGTGCCAGCAGCGTCACTAGCGGAGCCGAGACCCAGTACTTC CASSVTSGAETQYF
TRBJ2-2 . . TRBV5-8 14 TGTGCCAGCAACCAAGGATCGGCGGCAGGGGAGCTGTTTTTT CASNQGSAAGELFF
TRBJ2-3 . . TRBV19 12 TGTGCCAGTAGTATGGGCACAGATACGCAGTATTTT CASSMGTDTQYF
TRBJ1-5 . . TRBV30 13 TGTGCCTGGAGTGTACAGGAGGGTCAGCCCCAGCATTTT CAWSVQEGQPQHF
TRBJ1-6 . TRBD1 TRBV28 14 TGTGCCAGCAGGACAGGGGGACTTAATTCACCCCTCCACTTT CASRTGGLNSPLHF
TRBJ2-7 . . TRBV27 15 TGTGCCAGCAGTTTATCGGGGACATTTACCTACGAGCAGTACTTC CASSLSGTFTYEQYF
TRBJ1-5 many . TRBV2 14 TGTGCCAGCAGGGACAGCTATAGCAATCAGCCCCAGCATTTT CASRDSYSNQPQHF
TRBJ2-7 . . TRBV2 14 TGTGCCAGCAGTGAAACAGTTCATTCCTACGAGCAGTACTTC CASSETVHSYEQYF
TRBJ1-1 few . TRBV29-1 13 TGCAGCGTGAGAACAGGGAGGGAGGCTGAAGCTTTCTTT CSVRTGREAEAFF
TRBJ2-7 . . TRBV28 12 TGTGCCAGCAGGTCATCTACCTACGAGCAGTACTTC CASRSSTYEQYF
TRBJ1-2 . . TRBV4-2 15 TGTGCCAGCAGCCTTAGACAAGACCCAAACTATGGCTACACCTTC CASSLRQDPNYGYTF
TRBJ1-3 few . TRBV10-2 16 TGCGCCAGCAGTGGGGGACGGCCGGCCTCTGGAAACACCATATATTTT CASSGGRPASGNTIYF
TRBJ2-3 . TRBD2 TRBV19 15 TGTGCCAGTAGTTCGGGACTAGCAAGTGCAGATACGCAGTATTTT CASSSGLASADTQYF
TRBJ2-7 . . TRBV5-1 15 TGCGCCAGCAGCCCAACAGGGGGAGGGATGTACGAGCAGTACTTC CASSPTGGGMYEQYF
TRBJ2-5 . TRBD1 TRBV28 13 TGTGCCAGCAGGCAGACAGGGCTGGAGACCCAGTACTTC CASRQTGLETQYF
TRBJ2-7 . TRBD1 TRBV28 13 TGTGCCAGCAGTGCCGGACAGGGCTACGAGCAGTACTTC CASSAGQGYEQYF
TRBJ1-4 once . TRBV29-1 16 TGCAGCGTTGAAGAAGCACAGGGAGCGACTAATGAAAAACTGTTTTTT CSVEEAQGATNEKLFF
TRBJ2-5 . . TRBV30 11 TGTGCCTGGAGTGGGGTTGAGACCCAGTACTTC CAWSGVETQYF
TRBJ2-7 . . TRBV6-5 15 TGTGCCAGCAGTACTACCAGCGTGTCAACCTACGAGCAGTACTTC CASSTTSVSTYEQYF
TRBJ1-1 . . TRBV11-2 14 TGTGCCAGCAGCCCCATAGGGAGGAGCACTGAAGCTTTCTTT CASSPIGRSTEAFF
TRBJ1-5 . . TRBV9 15 TGTGCCAGCAGCGTCCATCCGGGGGGGGAGCAGCCCCAGCATTTT CASSVHPGGEQPQHF
TRBJ2-5 . . TRBV11-2 15 TGTGCCAGCAGCTTAGATCTTTTTGCATTGGAGACCCAGTACTTC CASSLDLFALETQYF
TRBJ2-7 . TRBD2 TRBV7-2 16 TGTGCCAGCAGCTCCCAATCGACTAGCGGGAGTGGCGAGCAGTACTTC CASSSQSTSGSGEQYF
TRBJ2-1 . . TRBV27 15 TGTGCCAGCAGTTTGGGTCAACCCCCCCTCAATGAGCAGTTCTTC CASSLGQPPLNEQFF
TRBJ2-4 . TRBD1 TRBV5-6 16 TGTGCCAGCAGCGCCCTCATCCGGGACAGGGGGAACATTCAGTACTTC CASSALIRDRGNIQYF
TRBJ2-1 . TRBD2 TRBV20-1 11 TGCAGTGCATCGGGACTAGTTGAGCAGTTCTTC CSASGLVEQFF
TRBJ2-7 . TRBD2 TRBV9 15 TGTGCCAGCAGCGTAGATAGCGGGAGGGCCCTCGAGCAGTACTTC CASSVDSGRALEQYF
TRBJ2-2 . TRBD2 TRBV4-2 17 TGTGCCAGCAGCCGGGTAGCGGGAGGGCAGGGTGCCGGGGAGCTGTTTTTT CASSRVAGGQGAGELFF
TRBJ2-1 . TRBD2 TRBV7-2 16 TGTGCCAGCAGCTCCAGAGGGACTAGCGGGAATCCCCAGCAGTTCTTC CASSSRGTSGNPQQFF
TRBJ2-7 . . TRBV10-3 14 TGTGCCATCAGTGAGAGGTATAGCTCCTACGAGCAGTACTTC CAISERYSSYEQYF
TRBJ2-1 . . TRBV9 16 TGTGCCAGCAGCGATGTTGGGGACCCATCCTACAATGAGCAGTTCTTC CASSDVGDPSYNEQFF
TRBJ1-2 . TRBD1 TRBV27 16 TGTGCCAGCAGCCCAGACAGGGAACTATATCGATATGGCTACACCTTC CASSPDRELYRYGYTF
TRBJ2-1 . TRBD2 TRBV28 15 TGTGCCAGCAGTTTAAGGACTAGCGGGCTAATTGAGCAGTTCTTC CASSLRTSGLIEQFF
TRBJ1-4 . . TRBV5-1 16 TGCGCCAGCAGCACCGGGGCAGTTGCAACTAATGAAAAACTGTTTTTT CASSTGAVATNEKLFF
TRBJ1-2 . . TRBV19 15 TGTGCCAGTAGTATAACGGGAGGACAGCTCTATGGCTACACCTTC CASSITGGQLYGYTF
TRBJ2-7 . TRBD2 TRBV6-5 15 TGTGCCAGCAGTTATGGTAGCGGGAGTCTGTACGAGCAGTACTTC CASSYGSGSLYEQYF
TRBJ1-1 . . TRBV28 18 TGTGCCAGCAGTTTGGGGCAGGGGTTACTTTGGGTGAACACTGAAGCTTTCTTT CASSLGQGLLWVNTEAFF